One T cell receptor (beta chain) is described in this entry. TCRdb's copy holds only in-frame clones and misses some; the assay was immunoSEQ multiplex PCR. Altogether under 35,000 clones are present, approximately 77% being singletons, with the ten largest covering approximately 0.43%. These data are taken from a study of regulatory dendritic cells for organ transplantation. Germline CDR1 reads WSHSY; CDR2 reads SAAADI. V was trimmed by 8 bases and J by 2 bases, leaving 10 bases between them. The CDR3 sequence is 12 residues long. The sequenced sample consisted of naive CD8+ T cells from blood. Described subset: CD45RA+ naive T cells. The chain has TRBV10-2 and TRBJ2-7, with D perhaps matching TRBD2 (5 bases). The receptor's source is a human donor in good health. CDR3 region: CASGLRAYEQYF. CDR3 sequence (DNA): TGCGCCAGCGGCTTGCGGGCCTACGAGCAGTACTTC.